The sequence of this T cell receptor beta chain was determined in a study of Graves' ophthalmopathy and Graves' hyperthyroidism. Study-level background: Peripheral blood was collected at initial diagnosis, before any treatment. Study outcomes and limitations: Most clonotypes expanded in thyroid above 0.001 frequency were present in blood too.

Germline V gene sequence: CDR1 MNHEY, CDR2 SMNVEV (reference sequence). The CDR3 is 15 amino acids. Unmatched junction bases numbered 5, after V lost 4 bases and J lost 4 bases. Note on this clonotype: The antigen is undetermined.

The TCR beta CDR3 regions underwent amplification from RNA transcripts. The first-round RT-PCR employed HTBI primers together with the Qiagen OneStep RT-PCR kit. A multiplex PCR was then performed as the second round. TCRdb re-analysed the multiplex PCR reads in MiXCR, keeping a single row per CDR3 protein. The sample contains over 500,000 distinct CDR3 sequences, about a fifth of which appear only once. J is TRBJ1-3 and V is TRBV27; 9 positions agree with TRBD1. The receptor was isolated from a woman under 30 with stable Graves' hyperthyroidism. Some clones in this sample may be carry-over from other donors' samples. The sequencing input was peripheral blood. Written as DNA, the CDR3 is TGTGCCAGCAGTTCTGACAGGGGGAGAGGAAACACCATATATTTT. It specifies CASSSDRGRGNTIYF.